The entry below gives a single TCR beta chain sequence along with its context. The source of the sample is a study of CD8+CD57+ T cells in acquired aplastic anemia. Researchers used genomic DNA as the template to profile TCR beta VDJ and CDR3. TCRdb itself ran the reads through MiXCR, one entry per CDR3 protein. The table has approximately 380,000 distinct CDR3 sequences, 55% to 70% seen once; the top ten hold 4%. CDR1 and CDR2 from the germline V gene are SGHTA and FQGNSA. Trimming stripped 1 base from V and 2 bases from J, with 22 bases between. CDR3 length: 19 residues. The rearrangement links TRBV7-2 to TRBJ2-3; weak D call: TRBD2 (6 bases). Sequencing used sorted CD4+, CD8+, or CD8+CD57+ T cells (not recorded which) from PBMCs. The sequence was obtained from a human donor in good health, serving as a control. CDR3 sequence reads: CASSLVAGTVSGNTDTQYF. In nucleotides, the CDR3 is TGTGCCAGCAGCTTAGTGGCGGGGACGGTCTCTGGAAACACAGATACGCAGTATTTT.